Described below is a single T cell receptor beta chain sequence and its context. Its antigen is still unknown. TCRdb fed the 5' RACE reads into MiXCR, producing one record per CDR3 protein. This repertoire shows 300,000 to 400,000 distinct CDR3 sequences, around 20% found once; its top ten account for roughly a sixth. The sample belongs to a study of CD8 T cells in ankylosing spondylitis. General study points: Typical of ankylosing spondylitis blood, it appeared, was a TCR beta motif of eight highly homologous variants.

The length of the CDR3 is 15 residues. Trimming removed 7 bases from V and 2 bases from J; junction bases left unmatched: 9. Germline V lookup: CDR1 SGHTS, CDR2 YDEGEE. The sequence came from a male donor with ankylosing spondylitis. The rearrangement joins TRBV5-8 to TRBJ2-1; the match to TRBD2 covers 7 bases. Sequenced: blood, either unsorted or a sorted T cell fraction (not recorded which). The CDR3 loop is CASESREVPYNEQFF. CDR3 DNA: TGTGCCAGCGAATCTCGGGAGGTACCCTACAATGAGCAGTTCTTC. Looking up the rest from reference TRBV5-8 and TRBJ2-1 gives the full variable domain: EAGVTQSPTHLIKTRGQQATLRCSPISGHTSVYWYQQALGLGLQFLLWYDEGEERNRGNFPPRFSGRQFPNYSSELNVNALELEDSALYLCASESREVPYNEQFFGPGTRLTVL.